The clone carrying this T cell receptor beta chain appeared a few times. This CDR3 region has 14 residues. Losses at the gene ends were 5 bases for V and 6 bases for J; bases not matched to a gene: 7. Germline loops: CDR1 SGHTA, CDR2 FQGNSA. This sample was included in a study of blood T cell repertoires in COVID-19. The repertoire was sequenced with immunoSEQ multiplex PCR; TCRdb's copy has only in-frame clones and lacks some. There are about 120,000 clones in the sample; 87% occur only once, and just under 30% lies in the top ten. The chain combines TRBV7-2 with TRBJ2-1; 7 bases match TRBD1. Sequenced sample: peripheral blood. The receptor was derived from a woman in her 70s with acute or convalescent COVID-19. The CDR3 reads CASSVGTVVNEQFF. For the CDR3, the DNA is TGTGCCAGCAGCGTCGGGACAGTGGTCAATGAGCAGTTCTTC.